The following is a TCR beta chain sequence with its context. Its specificity is not known. This specimen comes from a study of cytomegalovirus exposure and HLA in healthy donors. No record exists of this donor's CMV serostatus. The PCR used 60 Vbeta and 13 Jbeta primers. Sequencing used immunoSEQ multiplex PCR; TCRdb keeps in-frame clones, though not all of them. The sample gives 85,000 to 100,000 clones, roughly 60% of which show up once; 2% to 2.5% is in the top ten. Study-wide results and limits: It was reported that the classifier diagnosed cytomegalovirus status with high specificity and sensitivity in both the original and validation cohorts.

The sequenced material came from PBMCs. The source of this sequence is a human donor in good health.

The CDR3 region has the DNA TGTGCCAGCAGCCCATTCCAAGAGACCCAGTACTTC. Translated: CASSPFQETQYF. J is TRBJ2-5 and V is TRBV5-6; D unclear. CDR1 SGHDT and CDR2 YYEEEE come from the germline V gene. CDR3 length: 12 residues. V lost 4 bases and J 1 base, leaving 5 bases between the germline ends.